The 4 T cell receptor beta chains reported below all come from one sample, sequenced in a study of blood T cell repertoires in COVID-19. Repertoires were generated with immunoSEQ multiplex PCR, while TCRdb's copy carries only in-frame clones and drops some. Counted here are about 110,000 clones, 80% occurring once; the ten biggest clones make up 4% to 5.5%. Sequenced: peripheral blood. The receptors derive from a man between 65 and 85 years old with acute or convalescent COVID-19.

This sequence joins TRBV21-1 and TRBJ1-4; the table's D call of TRBD1 was not tested on the DNA. TRBV21-1 is labeled a pseudogene. The CDR3 is 18 amino acids. The CDR3 here is CASSKLEECRATNEKLFF. CDR3 DNA: TGTGCCAGCAGCAAATTGGAAGAGTGCAGGGCAACTAATGAAAAACTGTTTTTT.

V and J are TRBV6-1 and TRBJ2-7; 11 bases are shared with TRBD2. The CDR3 runs to 17 residues. Looked up from germline, CDR1 is MNHNS and CDR2 is SASEGT. V shed 4 bases and J 3 bases; nucleotides not matched to a gene: 11. In DNA form, the CDR3 reads TGTGCCAGCAGTGGTGGGGCCGGGACTAGCGGATTCTACGAGCAGTACTTC. Its translation is CASSGGAGTSGFYEQYF.

The chain combines TRBV5-1 with TRBJ2-7; 7 positions agree with TRBD1. The CDR3 is 17 residues long. Germline CDR1 reads SGHRS; CDR2 reads YFSETQ. With 0 bases clipped from V and 2 bases from J, the junction kept 11 bases outside the gene matches. DNA for the CDR3: TGCGCCAGCAGCTTGGCTACCCTGACCGGGACAGCCTACGAGCAGTACTTC. It is translated as CASSLATLTGTAYEQYF.

The sample holds a few counts of this clone. J is TRBJ1-6 and V is TRBV3-1 (or the pseudogene TRBV3-2), with 10 bases lining up with TRBD1. CDR3 length: 14 amino acids. V shed 4 bases and J 7 bases; nucleotides not matched to a gene: 1. Germline V gene data show CDR1 as LGHDT and CDR2 as YNNKEL (reference sequence). DNA for the CDR3: TGTGCCAGCAGCCGGGGACAGGGGAATTCACCCCTCCACTTT. Protein sequence: CASSRGQGNSPLHF.